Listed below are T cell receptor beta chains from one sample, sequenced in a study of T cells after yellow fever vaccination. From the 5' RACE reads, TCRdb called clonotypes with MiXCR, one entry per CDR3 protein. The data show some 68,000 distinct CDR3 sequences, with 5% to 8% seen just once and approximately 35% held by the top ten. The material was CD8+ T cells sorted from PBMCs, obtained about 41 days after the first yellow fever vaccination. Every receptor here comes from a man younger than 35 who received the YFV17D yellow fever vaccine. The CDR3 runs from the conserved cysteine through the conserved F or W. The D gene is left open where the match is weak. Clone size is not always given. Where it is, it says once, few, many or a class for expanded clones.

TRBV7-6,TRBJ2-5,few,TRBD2,CASSLDRASGEETQYF,TGTGCCAGCAGCTTAGATCGGGCTAGCGGTGAGGAGACCCAGTACTTC
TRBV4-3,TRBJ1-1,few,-,CASSPRRANTEAFF,TGCGCCAGCAGCCCGAGAAGGGCGAACACTGAAGCTTTCTTT
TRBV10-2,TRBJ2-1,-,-,CASSEGIYNEQFF,TGCGCCAGCAGTGAGGGCATCTACAATGAGCAGTTCTTC
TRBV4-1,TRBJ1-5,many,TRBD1,CASSQDPVTGNQPQHF,TGCGCCAGCAGCCAAGATCCTGTGACAGGGAACCAGCCCCAGCATTTT
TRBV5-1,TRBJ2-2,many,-,CASSFKEGAGELFF,TGCGCCAGCAGCTTCAAAGAGGGAGCCGGGGAGCTGTTTTTT
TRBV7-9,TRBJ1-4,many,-,CASSSDAFNEKLFF,TGTGCCAGCAGCTCCGACGCCTTTAATGAAAAACTGTTTTTT
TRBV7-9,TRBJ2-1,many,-,CASSPAFGGQFF,TGTGCCAGCAGTCCAGCGTTCGGGGGTCAGTTCTTC
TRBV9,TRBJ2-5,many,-,CASSVRGLPRSEETQYF,TGTGCCAGCAGCGTAAGGGGACTCCCACGCTCCGAAGAGACCCAGTACTTC
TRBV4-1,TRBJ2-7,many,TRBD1,CASSQTQGAANEQYF,TGCGCCAGCAGCCAAACTCAGGGGGCTGCGAACGAGCAGTACTTC
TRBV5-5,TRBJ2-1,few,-,CASSLWDGNEQFF,TGTGCCAGCAGCTTGTGGGACGGCAATGAGCAGTTCTTC
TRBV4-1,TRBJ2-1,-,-,CASSFGPRSGPPYNEQFF,TGCGCCAGCAGCTTCGGGCCCCGAAGCGGGCCGCCCTACAATGAGCAGTTCTTC
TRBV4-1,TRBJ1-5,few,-,CASSQVAPGDQPQHF,TGCGCCAGCAGCCAAGTGGCCCCGGGGGATCAGCCCCAGCATTTT
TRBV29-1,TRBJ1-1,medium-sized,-,CSVDAGNAEAFF,TGCAGCGTTGATGCGGGCAACGCTGAAGCTTTCTTT
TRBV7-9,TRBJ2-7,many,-,CASSSNRAYEQYF,TGTGCCAGCAGCTCTAACAGGGCCTACGAGCAGTACTTC
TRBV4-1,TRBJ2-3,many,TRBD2,CASSLLAGKSTDTQYF,TGCGCCAGCAGCCTACTAGCGGGGAAGAGCACAGATACGCAGTATTTT
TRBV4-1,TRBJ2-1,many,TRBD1,CASSHYRTGGGNEQFF,TGCGCCAGCAGCCATTACCGGACAGGGGGGGGCAATGAGCAGTTCTTC
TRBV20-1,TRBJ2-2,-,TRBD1,CSAGRTGRRELFF,TGCAGTGCTGGTCGGACAGGCAGACGGGAGCTGTTTTTT
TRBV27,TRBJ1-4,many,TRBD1,CASSLTGGPNEKLFF,TGTGCCAGCAGTCTCACAGGGGGGCCTAATGAAAAACTGTTTTTT
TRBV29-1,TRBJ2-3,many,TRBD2,CSVEARQASGGAWDTQYF,TGCAGCGTTGAAGCCCGCCAGGCTAGCGGGGGGGCCTGGGATACGCAGTATTTT
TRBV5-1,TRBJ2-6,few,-,CASSKGGQPSGANVLTF,TGCGCCAGCAGCAAGGGGGGACAGCCCTCTGGGGCCAACGTCCTGACTTTC
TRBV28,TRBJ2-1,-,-,CARGSGLPCYEQFF,TGTGCCAGGGGCTCCGGGCTCCCCTGCTATGAGCAGTTCTTC
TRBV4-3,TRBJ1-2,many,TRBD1,CASSQGTGDDGYTF,TGCGCCAGCAGCCAGGGGACAGGGGATGATGGCTACACCTTC
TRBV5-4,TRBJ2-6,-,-,CASSLGSVGANVLTF,TGTGCCAGCAGCTTGGGATCCGTCGGGGCCAACGTCCTGACTTTC
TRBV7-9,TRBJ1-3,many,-,CASKGASSGNTIYF,TGTGCCAGCAAAGGAGCTAGCTCTGGAAACACCATATATTTT
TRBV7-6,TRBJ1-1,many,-,CASSLAQGTEAFF,TGTGCCAGCAGCTTAGCGCAAGGCACTGAAGCTTTCTTT
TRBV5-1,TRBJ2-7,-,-,CASSLGDLSSYEQYF,TGCGCCAGCAGCCTGGGGGACTTGAGCTCCTACGAGCAGTACTTC
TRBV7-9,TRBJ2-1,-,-,CASSQRQVRQFF,TGTGCCAGCAGCCAGAGACAGGTTCGGCAGTTCTTC
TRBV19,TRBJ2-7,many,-,CASSKALRTPYEQYF,TGTGCCAGTAGTAAGGCCCTCAGGACTCCCTACGAGCAGTACTTC
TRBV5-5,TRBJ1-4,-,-,CAAGKGVDGEKLFF,TGTGCCGCGGGGAAGGGAGTCGATGGTGAAAAACTGTTTTTT
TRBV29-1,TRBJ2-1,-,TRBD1,CSVGRGPGNEQFF,TGCAGCGTTGGAAGGGGGCCCGGCAATGAGCAGTTCTTC
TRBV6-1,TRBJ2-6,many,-,CASSEAGLGSGANVLTF,TGTGCCAGCAGTGAAGCGGGGTTAGGCTCTGGGGCCAACGTCCTGACTTTC
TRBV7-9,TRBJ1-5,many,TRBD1,CASAGQGLYQPQHF,TGTGCCAGCGCGGGACAGGGCCTTTACCAGCCCCAGCATTTT
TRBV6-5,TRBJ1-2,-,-,CASSQDGYYGYTF,TGTGCCAGCAGCCAGGACGGCTACTATGGCTACACCTTC
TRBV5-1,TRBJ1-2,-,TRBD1,CASSLGQGVSRTYGYTF,TGCGCCAGCAGCTTGGGACAGGGGGTTTCGAGAACTTATGGCTACACCTTC
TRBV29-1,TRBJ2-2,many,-,CSVEVPAETGELFF,TGCAGCGTTGAAGTCCCGGCCGAGACCGGGGAGCTGTTTTTT
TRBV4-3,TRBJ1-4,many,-,CASSRQNSNEKLFF,TGCGCCAGCAGCCGCCAGAACAGTAATGAAAAACTGTTTTTT
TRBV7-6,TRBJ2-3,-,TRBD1,CASSLDLGQGPGDTQYF,TGTGCCAGCAGCTTAGACCTGGGACAGGGTCCTGGGGATACGCAGTATTTT
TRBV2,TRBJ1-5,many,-,CASSVTESNQPQHF,TGTGCCAGCAGTGTAACGGAAAGCAATCAGCCCCAGCATTTT
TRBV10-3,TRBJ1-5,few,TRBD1,CAISETDRGSAQPQHF,TGTGCCATCAGTGAGACGGACAGGGGTTCGGCTCAGCCCCAGCATTTT
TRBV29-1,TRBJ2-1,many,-,CSSDSPNYNEQFF,TGCAGCTCGGACAGTCCAAATTACAATGAGCAGTTCTTC